What follows describes a single TCR beta chain. The antigen remains undetermined. The sample originates from a study of CD8 T cells in ankylosing spondylitis. Whole-study findings and limits: Disease-linked clones were reportedly significantly enriched in matched ankylosing spondylitis synovial fluid. The authors found the disease-linked clones to be CD8+ and relatively rare in peripheral blood. What appeared characteristic of ankylosing spondylitis blood was a TCR beta motif of several highly homologous variants. A number of the motif variants had already been described in reactive arthritis synovial fluid and blood.

5'-RACE, quantitative and with molecular barcodes, yielded the TCR beta libraries. A single record per CDR3 protein comes from TCRdb applying MiXCR to the 5' RACE reads. The sample carries around 130,000 distinct CDR3 sequences, 17% recorded once. This clonotype was obtained from a male donor with ankylosing spondylitis. The specimen sequenced was blood, either unsorted or a sorted T cell fraction (not recorded which).

CDR3 coding DNA: TGTGCCAGCAGCTTAACAGGGACTACGCAGTATTTT. Its protein is CASSLTGTTQYF. The chain carries TRBV7-3 and TRBJ2-3; D is perhaps TRBD1 or TRBD2 (5 bases each). V was pared by 0 bases and J by 8 bases, with 6 bases between. This CDR3 is 12 amino acids long. In germline, CDR1 is SGHTA, CDR2 FQGTGA.